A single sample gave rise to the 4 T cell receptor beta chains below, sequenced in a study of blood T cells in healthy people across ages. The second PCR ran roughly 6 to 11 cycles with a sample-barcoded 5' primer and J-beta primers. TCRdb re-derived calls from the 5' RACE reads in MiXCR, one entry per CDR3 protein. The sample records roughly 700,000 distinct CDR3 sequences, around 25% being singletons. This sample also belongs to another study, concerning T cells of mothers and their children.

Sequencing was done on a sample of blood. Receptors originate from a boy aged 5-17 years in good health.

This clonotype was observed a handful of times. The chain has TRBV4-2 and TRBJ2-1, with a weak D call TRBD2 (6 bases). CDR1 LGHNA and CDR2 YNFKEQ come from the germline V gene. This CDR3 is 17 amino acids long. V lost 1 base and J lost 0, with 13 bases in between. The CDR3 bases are TGTGCCAGCAGCCAAGGGGTAGGCGGGAACTCCTACAATGAGCAGTTCTTC. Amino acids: CASSQGVGGNSYNEQFF.

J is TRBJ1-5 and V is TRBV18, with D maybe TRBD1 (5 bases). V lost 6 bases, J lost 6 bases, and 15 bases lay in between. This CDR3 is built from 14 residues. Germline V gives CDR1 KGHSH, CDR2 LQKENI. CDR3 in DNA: TGTGCCAGCTCTCCCCCCGGGGGGGGTCAGCCCCAGCATTTT. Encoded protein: CASSPPGGGQPQHF.

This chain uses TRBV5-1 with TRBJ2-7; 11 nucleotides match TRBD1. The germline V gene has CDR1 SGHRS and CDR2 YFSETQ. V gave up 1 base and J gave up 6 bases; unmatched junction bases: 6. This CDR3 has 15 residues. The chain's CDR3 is CASSLIPGQGGEQYF. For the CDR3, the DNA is TGCGCCAGCAGCTTGATACCGGGACAGGGGGGCGAGCAGTACTTC.

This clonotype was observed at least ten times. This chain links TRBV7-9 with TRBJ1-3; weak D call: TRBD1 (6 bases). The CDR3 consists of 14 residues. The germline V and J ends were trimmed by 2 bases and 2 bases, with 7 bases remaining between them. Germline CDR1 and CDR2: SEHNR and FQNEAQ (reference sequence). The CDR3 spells CASSLSGAGNTIYF. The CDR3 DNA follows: TGTGCCAGCAGCTTATCAGGGGCTGGAAACACCATATATTTT.